This TCR beta chain is from a study of cytomegalovirus exposure and HLA in healthy donors. Study information: The 130 or so validation repertoires used a platform that matched the one used for the 550 to 800 first-cohort repertoires, as a later analysis reported. Points from the study as a whole: The classifier was said to identify cytomegalovirus status with high specificity and sensitivity.

Data came from immunoSEQ multiplex PCR; TCRdb stores just in-frame clones and leaves some out. The data contain tens of thousands of clones, less than 95% of them singletons. The CDR3 is made up of 16 amino acids. V lost 4 bases, J lost 5 bases, and 9 bases stayed unmatched. Germline CDR1 is SEHNR and CDR2 is FQNEAQ (reference sequence). On this clone: The antigen is not known.

The rearrangement links TRBV7-9 to TRBJ1-1; TRBD1 agrees at 11 bases. The sequence derives from a woman between 18 and 29 years old in good health and CMV-seronegative. The sample taken for sequencing was PBMCs. The CDR3, as DNA: TGTGCCAGCAGCTCCGGACAGGGGGCGCGCGGGACTGAAGCTTTCTTT. It translates to CASSSGQGARGTEAFF.